This T cell receptor (beta chain) was retrieved from a study of shared clonotypes between healthy human individuals. Looking at the study overall: Those who served as donors were a couple of women and a few men between the ages of 18 and 49.

Germline V CDR1 and CDR2: WNHNN, SYGVQD (reference sequence). CDR3 length: 14 amino acids. V lost 9 bases, J lost 8 bases, and 8 bases stayed unmatched. This table comes from immunoSEQ multiplex PCR, and its TCRdb copy is limited to in-frame clones, with some not included. The repertoire consists of about 2.2 million clones, with about 94% occurring once and the leading ten covering around 1.7%. Study observations and caveats: Clonotype sharing across several donors was observed for about 4.8% of naive CD4 clonotypes. Inspection by rarefaction showed sorted-subset sequencing to be incomplete despite large depth.

A word on this clone: Its antigen is undetermined.

Naive CD8 cells comprised CD45RO-negative, CCR7-positively selected cells, excluding terminally differentiated effector memory CD45RA+ cells. Sequencing was performed on naive CD8+ T cells from PBMCs. The chain carries TRBV10-1 and TRBJ2-1; 12 bases fit TRBD1. This sequence was found in a man between 18 and 29 years old in good health. Some clones in this sample may be carry-over from other donors' samples. DNA of the CDR3: TGCGCCAGAGAGGGACAGGGGGCGGCCGATGAGCAGTTCTTC. Translated, it gives CAREGQGAADEQFF.